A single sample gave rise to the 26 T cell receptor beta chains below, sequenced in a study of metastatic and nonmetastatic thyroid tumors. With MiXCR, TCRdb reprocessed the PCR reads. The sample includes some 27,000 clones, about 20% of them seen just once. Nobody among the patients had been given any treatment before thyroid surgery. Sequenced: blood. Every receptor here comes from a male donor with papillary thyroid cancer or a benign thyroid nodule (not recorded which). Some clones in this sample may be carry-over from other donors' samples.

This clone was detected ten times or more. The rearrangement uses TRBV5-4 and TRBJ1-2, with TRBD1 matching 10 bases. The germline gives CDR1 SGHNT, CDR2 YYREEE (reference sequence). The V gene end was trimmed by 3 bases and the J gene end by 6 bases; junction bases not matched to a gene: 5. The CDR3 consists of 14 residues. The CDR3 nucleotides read TGTGCCAGCAGCTCCGGGGACAGGGGACATGGCTACACCTTC. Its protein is CASSSGDRGHGYTF.

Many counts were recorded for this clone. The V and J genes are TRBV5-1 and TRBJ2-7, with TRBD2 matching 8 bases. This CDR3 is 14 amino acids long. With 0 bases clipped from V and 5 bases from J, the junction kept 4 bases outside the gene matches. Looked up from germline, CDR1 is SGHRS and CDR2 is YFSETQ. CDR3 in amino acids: CASSLVGTRDEQYF. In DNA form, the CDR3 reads TGCGCCAGCAGCTTGGTCGGGACTAGAGACGAGCAGTACTTC.

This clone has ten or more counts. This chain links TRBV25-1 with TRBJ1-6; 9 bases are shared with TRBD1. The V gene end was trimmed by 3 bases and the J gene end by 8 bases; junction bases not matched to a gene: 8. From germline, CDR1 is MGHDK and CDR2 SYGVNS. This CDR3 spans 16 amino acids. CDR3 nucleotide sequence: TGTGCCAGCAGTGATACCGCGGGACAGGGAGATTCACCCCTCCACTTT. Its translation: CASSDTAGQGDSPLHF.

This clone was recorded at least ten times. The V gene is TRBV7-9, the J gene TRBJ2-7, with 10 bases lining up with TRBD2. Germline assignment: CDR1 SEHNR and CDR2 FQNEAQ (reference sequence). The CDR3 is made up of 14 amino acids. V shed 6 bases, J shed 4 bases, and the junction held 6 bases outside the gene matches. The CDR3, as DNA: TGTGCCAGCAGTTCGGGGACTAGCGAATACGAGCAGTACTTC. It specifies CASSSGTSEYEQYF.

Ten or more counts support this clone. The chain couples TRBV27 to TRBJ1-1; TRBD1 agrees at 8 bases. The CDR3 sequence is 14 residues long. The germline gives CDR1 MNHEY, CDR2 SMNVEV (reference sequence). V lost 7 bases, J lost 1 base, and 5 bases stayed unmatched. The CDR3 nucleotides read TGTGCCAGCAATCGACAGGGGCCGAACACTGAAGCTTTCTTT. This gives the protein CASNRQGPNTEAFF.

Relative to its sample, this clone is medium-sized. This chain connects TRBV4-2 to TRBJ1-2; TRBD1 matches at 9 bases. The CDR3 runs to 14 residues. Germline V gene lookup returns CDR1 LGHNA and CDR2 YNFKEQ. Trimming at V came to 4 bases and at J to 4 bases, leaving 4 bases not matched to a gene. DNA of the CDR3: TGTGCCAGCAGCCTGGGACAGGGCAGCTATGGCTACACCTTC. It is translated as CASSLGQGSYGYTF.

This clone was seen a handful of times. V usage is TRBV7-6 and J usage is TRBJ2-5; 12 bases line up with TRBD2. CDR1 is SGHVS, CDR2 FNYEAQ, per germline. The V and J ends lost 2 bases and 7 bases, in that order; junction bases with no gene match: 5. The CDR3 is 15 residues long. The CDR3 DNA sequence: TGTGCCAGCAGCTTACCTAGCGGGGGGGCCGGGACCCAGTACTTC. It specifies CASSLPSGGAGTQYF. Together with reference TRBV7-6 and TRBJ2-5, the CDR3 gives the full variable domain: GAGVSQSPRYKVTKRGQDVALRCDPISGHVSLYWYRQALGQGPEFLTYFNYEAQQDKSGLPNDRFSAERPEGSISTLTIQRTEQRDSAMYRCASSLPSGGAGTQYFGPGTRLLVL.

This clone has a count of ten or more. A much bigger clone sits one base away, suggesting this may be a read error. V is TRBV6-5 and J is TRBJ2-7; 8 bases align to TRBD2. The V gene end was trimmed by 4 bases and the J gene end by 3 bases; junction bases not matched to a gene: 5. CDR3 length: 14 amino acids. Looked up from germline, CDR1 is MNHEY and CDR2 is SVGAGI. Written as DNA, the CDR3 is TGTGCCAGCAGTTGCGACGGGAGGGTCTACGAGCAGTACTTC. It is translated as CASSCDGRVYEQYF.

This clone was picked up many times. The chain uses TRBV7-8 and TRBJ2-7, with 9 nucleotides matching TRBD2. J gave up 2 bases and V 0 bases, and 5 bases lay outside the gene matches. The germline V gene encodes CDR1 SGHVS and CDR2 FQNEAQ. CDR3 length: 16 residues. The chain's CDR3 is CASSLAPSGATYEQYF. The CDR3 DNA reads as TGTGCCAGCAGCTTAGCCCCTAGCGGGGCAACCTACGAGCAGTACTTC. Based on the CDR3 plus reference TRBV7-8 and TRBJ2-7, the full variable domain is GAGVSQSPRYKVAKRGQDVALRCDPISGHVSLFWYQQALGQGPEFLTYFQNEAQLDKSGLPSDRFFAERPEGSVSTLKIQRTQQEDSAVYLCASSLAPSGATYEQYFGPGTRLTVT.

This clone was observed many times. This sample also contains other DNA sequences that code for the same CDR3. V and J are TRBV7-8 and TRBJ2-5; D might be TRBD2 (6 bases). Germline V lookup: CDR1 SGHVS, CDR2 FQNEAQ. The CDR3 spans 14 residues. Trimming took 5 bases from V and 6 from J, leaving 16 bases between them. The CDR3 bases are TGTGCCAGCAGCCTATCGACGGGGGAGAAGACCCAGTACTTC. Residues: CASSLSTGEKTQYF.

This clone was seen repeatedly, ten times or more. CDR3 sequence: CASSIGTSGSSETQYF. The CDR3 DNA is TGTGCCAGTAGTATTGGGACTAGCGGGAGTTCAGAGACCCAGTACTTC. This chain uses TRBV19 with TRBJ2-5; TRBD2 agrees at 14 bases. This CDR3 contains 16 residues. Germline assignment: CDR1 LNHDA and CDR2 SQIVND (reference sequence). V dropped 3 bases and J dropped 4; count of bases not matched to a gene: 4.

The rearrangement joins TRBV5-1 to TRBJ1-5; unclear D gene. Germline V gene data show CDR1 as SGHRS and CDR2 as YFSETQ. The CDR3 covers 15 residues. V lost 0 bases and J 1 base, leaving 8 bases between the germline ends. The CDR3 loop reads CASSLGEASNQPQHF. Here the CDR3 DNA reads TGCGCCAGCAGCTTGGGGGAGGCAAGCAATCAGCCCCAGCATTTT.

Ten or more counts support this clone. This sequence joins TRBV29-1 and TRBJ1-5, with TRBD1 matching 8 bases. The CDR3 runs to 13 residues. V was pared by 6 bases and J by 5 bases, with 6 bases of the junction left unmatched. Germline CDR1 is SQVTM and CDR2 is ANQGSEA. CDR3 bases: TGCAGCGTCCGAGCACAGGGGGATCAGCCCCAGCATTTT. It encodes CSVRAQGDQPQHF.

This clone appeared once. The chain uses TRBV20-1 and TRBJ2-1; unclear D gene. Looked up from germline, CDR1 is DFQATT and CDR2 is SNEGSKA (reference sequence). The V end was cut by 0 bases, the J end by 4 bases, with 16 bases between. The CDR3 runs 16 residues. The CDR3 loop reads CSARENRSSTYNEQFF. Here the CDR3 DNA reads TGCAGTGCTAGAGAAAATAGGTCAAGTACGTACAATGAGCAGTTCTTC.

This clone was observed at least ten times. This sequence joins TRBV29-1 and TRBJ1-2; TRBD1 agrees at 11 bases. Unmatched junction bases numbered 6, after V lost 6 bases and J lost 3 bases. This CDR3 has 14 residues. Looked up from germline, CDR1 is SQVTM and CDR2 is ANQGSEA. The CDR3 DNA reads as TGCAGCGTGATAGGGGGACAGGGGGACTATGGCTACACCTTC. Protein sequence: CSVIGGQGDYGYTF.

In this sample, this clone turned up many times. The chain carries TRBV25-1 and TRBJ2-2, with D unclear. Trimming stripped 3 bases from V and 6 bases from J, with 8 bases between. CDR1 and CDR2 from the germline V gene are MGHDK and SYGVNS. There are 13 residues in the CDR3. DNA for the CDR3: TGTGCCAGCAGTGATCTGGGGTCCGGGGAGCTGTTTTTT. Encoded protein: CASSDLGSGELFF.

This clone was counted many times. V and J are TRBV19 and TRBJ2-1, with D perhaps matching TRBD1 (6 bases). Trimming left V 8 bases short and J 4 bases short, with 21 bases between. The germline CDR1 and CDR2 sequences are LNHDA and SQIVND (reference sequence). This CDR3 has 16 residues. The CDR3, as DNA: TGTGCCAGTCGAACGGGGCTGGGGGCCGGGTACAATGAGCAGTTCTTC. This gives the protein CASRTGLGAGYNEQFF.

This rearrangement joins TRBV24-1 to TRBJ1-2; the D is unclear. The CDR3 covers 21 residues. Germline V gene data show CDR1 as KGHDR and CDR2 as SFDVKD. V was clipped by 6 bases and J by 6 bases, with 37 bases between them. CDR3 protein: CATSQHTAPNRARSSEHGYTF. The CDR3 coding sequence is TGTGCCACCAGTCAACACACAGCCCCAAACCGAGCCCGTTCGAGCGAGCATGGCTACACCTTC.

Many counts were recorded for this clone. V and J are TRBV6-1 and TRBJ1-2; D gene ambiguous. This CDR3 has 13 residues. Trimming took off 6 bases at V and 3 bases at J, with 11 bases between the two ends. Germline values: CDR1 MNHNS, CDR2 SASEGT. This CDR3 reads CASRQELYYGYTF. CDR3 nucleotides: TGTGCCAGCAGGCAGGAACTTTACTATGGCTACACCTTC.

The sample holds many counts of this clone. CDR3 DNA sequence: TGTGCCTGGAGTGTACCGTTGCTGTCTTCCCGGGGCTACACCTTC. Protein product: CAWSVPLLSSRGYTF. The gene calls are TRBV30 and TRBJ1-2; D unresolved. The CDR3 contains 15 residues. The germline V gene has CDR1 GTSNPN and CDR2 SVGIG (reference sequence). V shed 0 bases and J shed 8 bases, with 19 bases lying between them. Based on the CDR3 plus reference TRBV30 and TRBJ1-2, the full variable domain is SQTIHQWPATLVQPVGSPLSLECTVEGTSNPNLYWYRQAAGRGLQLLFYSVGIGQISSEVPQNLSASRPQDRQFILSSKKLLLSDSGFYLCAWSVPLLSSRGYTFGSGTRLTVV.

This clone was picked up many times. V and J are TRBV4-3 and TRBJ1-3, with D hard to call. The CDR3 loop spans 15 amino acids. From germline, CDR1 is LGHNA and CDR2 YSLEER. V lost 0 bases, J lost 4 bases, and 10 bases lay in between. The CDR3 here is CASSQEEGPGNTIYF. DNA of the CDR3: TGCGCCAGCAGCCAAGAAGAAGGACCGGGAAACACCATATATTTT.

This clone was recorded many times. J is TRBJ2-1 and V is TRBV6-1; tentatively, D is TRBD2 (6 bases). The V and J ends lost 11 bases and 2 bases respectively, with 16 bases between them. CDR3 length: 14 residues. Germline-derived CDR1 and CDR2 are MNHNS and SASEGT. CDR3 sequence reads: CAGARGEAYNEQFF. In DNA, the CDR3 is TGTGCCGGGGCACGAGGGGAGGCCTACAATGAGCAGTTCTTC.

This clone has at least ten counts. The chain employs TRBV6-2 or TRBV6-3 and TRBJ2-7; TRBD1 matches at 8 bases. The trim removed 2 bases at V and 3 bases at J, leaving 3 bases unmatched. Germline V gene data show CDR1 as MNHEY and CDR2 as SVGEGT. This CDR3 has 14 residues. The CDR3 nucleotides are TGTGCCAGCAGTTACGCGACAGGGGTCTACGAGCAGTACTTC. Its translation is CASSYATGVYEQYF.

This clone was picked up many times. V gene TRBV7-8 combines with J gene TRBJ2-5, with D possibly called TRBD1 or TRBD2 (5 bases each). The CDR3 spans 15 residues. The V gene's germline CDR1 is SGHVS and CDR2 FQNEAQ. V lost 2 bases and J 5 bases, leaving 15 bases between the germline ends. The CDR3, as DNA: TGTGCCAGCAGCTTAACGGGGCTCTTGAGGGAGACCCAGTACTTC. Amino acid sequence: CASSLTGLLRETQYF. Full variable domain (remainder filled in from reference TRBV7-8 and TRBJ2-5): GAGVSQSPRYKVAKRGQDVALRCDPISGHVSLFWYQQALGQGPEFLTYFQNEAQLDKSGLPSDRFFAERPEGSVSTLKIQRTQQEDSAVYLCASSLTGLLRETQYFGPGTRLLVL.

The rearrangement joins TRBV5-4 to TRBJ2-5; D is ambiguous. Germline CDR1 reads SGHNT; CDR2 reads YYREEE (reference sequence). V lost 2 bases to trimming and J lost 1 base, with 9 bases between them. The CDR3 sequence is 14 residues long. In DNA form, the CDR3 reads TGTGCCAGCAGCTTTGGTATAGTCCAAGAGACCCAGTACTTC. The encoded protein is CASSFGIVQETQYF.

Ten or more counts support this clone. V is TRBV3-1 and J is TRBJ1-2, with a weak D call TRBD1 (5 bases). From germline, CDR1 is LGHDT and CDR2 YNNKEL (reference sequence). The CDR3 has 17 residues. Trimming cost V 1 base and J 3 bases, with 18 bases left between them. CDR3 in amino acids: CASSQGAVGVGDYGYTF. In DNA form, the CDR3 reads TGTGCCAGCAGCCAAGGGGCCGTCGGGGTAGGGGACTATGGCTACACCTTC.